Presented here are 29 T cell receptor beta chains from one specimen sequenced in a study of blood T cell repertoires in COVID-19. Sequencing used immunoSEQ multiplex PCR; TCRdb keeps in-frame clones, though not all of them. This sample has about 300,000 clones, with under 90% found just once. Sequenced material: PBMCs or T cells enriched from blood (not recorded which). Receptors were obtained from a man younger than 40 who had recovered from COVID-19.

The CDR3 here is CASSSQNEQFF. Written as DNA, the CDR3 is TGTGCCAGCAGCTCTCAGAATGAGCAGTTCTTC. This chain connects TRBV7-9 to TRBJ2-1; D call uncertain. Trimming stripped 4 bases from V and 7 bases from J, with 5 bases between. The CDR3 consists of 11 residues. Germline CDR1 is SEHNR and CDR2 is FQNEAQ (reference sequence).

The rearrangement links TRBV6-5 to TRBJ2-5, with 9 bases matching TRBD2. After removal of 6 bases from V and 4 bases from J, the junction contained 6 bases not matched to a gene. The CDR3 covers 14 residues. From germline, CDR1 is MNHEY and CDR2 SVGAGI. As DNA, the CDR3 is TGTGCCAGCAGCCCGCGGGAGGGGGCAGAGACCCAGTACTTC. Translation gives CASSPREGAETQYF.

This chain's CDR3 is CASSRLSGEGYTF. DNA for the CDR3: TGTGCCAGCTCTCGTTTAAGCGGTGAAGGCTACACCTTC. V is TRBV5-4 and J is TRBJ1-2; D unresolved. V lost 7 bases and J 8 bases, leaving 18 bases between the germline ends. Germline V lookup: CDR1 SGHNT, CDR2 YYREEE (reference sequence). The CDR3 sequence is 13 residues long.

The V gene is TRBV18, the J gene TRBJ2-5; possibly TRBD2 for D (6 bases). The CDR3 has 14 amino acids. Germline lookup yields CDR1 KGHSH and CDR2 LQKENI. The ends were cut back, 4 bases at V and 13 bases at J, with 22 bases in the middle. The CDR3 loop is CASSLTESSDARYF. CDR3 DNA: TGTGCCAGCTCACTCACGGAGTCTAGCGACGCCCGGTACTTC.

This clone occurred many times. The V and J genes are TRBV20-1 and TRBJ1-1; possibly TRBD1 for D (5 bases). The V end lost 3 bases, the J end lost 4 bases, and 12 bases lay between the germline ends. The CDR3 has 13 residues. The V gene's germline CDR1 is DFQATT and CDR2 SNEGSKA (reference sequence). CDR3 protein: CSASVTGGTEAFF. For the CDR3, the DNA is TGCAGTGCTAGTGTTACGGGGGGCACTGAAGCTTTCTTT.

The genes are TRBV30 and TRBJ1-1, with D tentatively TRBD1 (6 bases). This CDR3 is built from 13 residues. Germline CDR1 and CDR2: GTSNPN and SVGIG (reference sequence). The ends were cut back, 2 bases at V and 1 base at J, with 8 bases in the middle. The CDR3 reads CAWSRGTNTEAFF. CDR3 DNA sequence: TGTGCCTGGAGTAGGGGGACGAACACTGAAGCTTTCTTT.

The rearrangement uses TRBV7-9 and TRBJ2-7, with D perhaps TRBD1 (6 bases). Trimming shortened V by 4 bases and J by 1 base, and 14 bases separated the two germline ends. Germline V gene lookup returns CDR1 SEHNR and CDR2 FQNEAQ (reference sequence). The CDR3 contains 15 residues. Written as DNA, the CDR3 is TGTGCCAGCAGCTCCAGCCACAGGGATTCCTACGAGCAGTACTTC. Its translation is CASSSSHRDSYEQYF.

J is TRBJ1-4 and V is TRBV5-1; a weak D match, TRBD1 (6 bases). Trimming cost V 3 bases and J 1 base, with 10 bases left between them. Germline V gene data show CDR1 as SGHRS and CDR2 as YFSETQ. The CDR3 is 15 residues long. Written as DNA, the CDR3 is TGCGCCAGCAGCTCACTAGGGGGAACTAATGAAAAACTGTTTTTT. Protein sequence: CASSSLGGTNEKLFF.

CDR3 protein: CATSRDLAGSGDTQYF. CDR3 DNA: TGTGCCACCAGCAGAGACTTAGCGGGGAGTGGAGATACGCAGTATTTT. This chain links TRBV15 with TRBJ2-3; 8 bases fit TRBD2. Looked up from germline, CDR1 is LNHNV and CDR2 is YYDKDF (reference sequence). This CDR3 comprises 16 residues. Trimming cost V 0 bases and J 5 bases; bases outside gene matches: 7. The complete variable domain, with remaining parts taken from reference TRBV15 and TRBJ2-3, reads DAMVIQNPRYQVTQFGKPVTLSCSQTLNHNVMYWYQQKSSQAPKLLFHYYDKDFNNEADTPDNFQSRRPNTSFCFLDIRSPGLGDTAMYLCATSRDLAGSGDTQYFGPGTRLTVL.

The J gene is TRBJ1-5, the V gene TRBV15; 7 positions match TRBD1. The V gene end was trimmed by 2 bases and the J gene end by 4 bases; junction bases not matched to a gene: 5. The CDR3 is made up of 15 amino acids. Looked up from germline, CDR1 is LNHNV and CDR2 is YYDKDF (reference sequence). CDR3 loop: CATSRTGQLNQPQHF. The CDR3 bases are TGTGCCACCAGCAGAACGGGACAGCTAAATCAGCCCCAGCATTTT.

This chain connects TRBV6-4 to TRBJ2-2, with a tentative D call TRBD1 (6 bases). This CDR3 is 14 amino acids long. With 6 bases removed from V and 6 bases from J, the gap between germline ends came to 14 bases. The germline V gene has CDR1 MRHNA and CDR2 SNTAGT. CDR3 in DNA: TGTGCCAGCAGCGCCGTCAGGGGTCCCGGGGAGCTGTTTTTT. It specifies CASSAVRGPGELFF.

This clone appeared a single time. The genes are TRBV5-5 and TRBJ2-3, with 13 nucleotides matching TRBD2. V trimming: 1 base; J trimming: 5 bases; junction bases outside the gene matches: 1. CDR1 SGHKS and CDR2 YYEKEE come from the germline V gene (reference sequence). The CDR3 is made up of 15 amino acids. The CDR3 DNA sequence: TGTGCCAGCAGCTTGCGACTAGCGGGAGGAGATACGCAGTATTTT. Translated: CASSLRLAGGDTQYF.

This clone was counted once. The CDR3 sequence: CASSLGPYGYTF. The CDR3 region has the DNA TGTGCCAGCAGCTTGGGTCCTTATGGCTACACCTTC. V gene TRBV5-4 combines with J gene TRBJ1-2; D ambiguous. Germline CDR1 SGHNT, CDR2 YYREEE (reference sequence). This CDR3 is 12 amino acids long. V was pared by 0 bases and J by 5 bases, with 5 bases between. Drawing the rest from reference TRBV5-4 and TRBJ1-2, the complete variable domain is ETGVTQSPTHLIKTRGQQVTLRCSSQSGHNTVSWYQQALGQGPQFIFQYYREEENGRGNFPPRFSGLQFPNYSSELNVNALELDDSALYLCASSLGPYGYTFGSGTRLTVV.

V and J are TRBV27 and TRBJ2-7, with 7 bases fitting TRBD1. Per the germline V gene, CDR1 is MNHEY and CDR2 is SMNVEV (reference sequence). There are 14 residues in the CDR3. Losses at the gene ends were 2 bases for V and 5 bases for J; bases not matched to a gene: 6. CDR3 sequence (DNA): TGTGCCAGCAGTTTAGGGACAGTTATCGACGAGCAGTACTTC. Its translation: CASSLGTVIDEQYF.

The chain combines TRBV7-6 with TRBJ1-2, with 12 bases fitting TRBD1. V was pared by 5 bases and J by 8 bases, with 9 bases of the junction left unmatched. Germline assignment: CDR1 SGHVS and CDR2 FNYEAQ. The CDR3 is 15 residues long. Written as DNA, the CDR3 is TGTGCCAGCAGCCCACGGGACAGGGGGCCGGAAGGCTACACCTTC. Amino acids: CASSPRDRGPEGYTF.

The gene calls are TRBV30 and TRBJ2-3; no clear D. Germline lookup yields CDR1 GTSNPN and CDR2 SVGIG (reference sequence). The CDR3 spans 15 residues. Trimming shortened V by 1 base and J by 0 bases, and 11 bases separated the two germline ends. The CDR3 region has the DNA TGTGCCTGGAGTGATCCCCTAGAAAGCACAGATACGCAGTATTTT. It yields the protein CAWSDPLESTDTQYF.

The chain is built from TRBV3-1 (or the pseudogene TRBV3-2) and TRBJ2-2; D uncertain. The V end was cut by 3 bases, the J end by 1 base, with 3 bases between. Germline-derived CDR1 and CDR2 are LGHDT and YNNKEL (reference sequence). CDR3 size: 13 residues. Here the CDR3 reads CASSHVNTGELFF. CDR3 in DNA: TGTGCCAGCAGCCACGTGAACACCGGGGAGCTGTTTTTT.

The chain uses TRBV9 and TRBJ2-1; weak D call: TRBD2 (5 bases). V gave up 1 base and J gave up 0 bases, with 11 bases separating them. The germline V gene has CDR1 SGDLS and CDR2 YYNGEE. The CDR3 runs to 16 residues. This CDR3 reads CASSVRSGVSYNEQFF. The CDR3 DNA reads TGTGCCAGCAGCGTAAGGAGCGGAGTCTCCTACAATGAGCAGTTCTTC. Complete variable domain (other parts from reference TRBV9 and TRBJ2-1): DSGVTQTPKHLITATGQRVTLRCSPRSGDLSVYWYQQSLDQGLQFLIQYYNGEERAKGNILERFSAQQFPDLHSELNLSSLELGDSALYFCASSVRSGVSYNEQFFGPGTRLTVL.

J is TRBJ2-5 and V is TRBV15; TRBD1 is a possible D gene (7 bases). Germline loops: CDR1 LNHNV, CDR2 YYDKDF (reference sequence). Trimming removed 0 bases from V and 5 bases from J, with 13 bases in between. The CDR3 extends over 15 amino acids. The CDR3 DNA reads as TGTGCCACCAGCAGAGACCCAGGGGGGACGGAGACCCAGTACTTC. It yields the protein CATSRDPGGTETQYF.

The chain links TRBV2 to TRBJ1-1; D remains unclear. Trimming stripped 0 bases from V and 4 bases from J, with 12 bases between. From germline, CDR1 is SNHLY and CDR2 FYNNEI. The CDR3 extends over 15 amino acids. This CDR3 is CASSEARVEFTEAFF. For the CDR3, the DNA is TGTGCCAGCAGTGAAGCAAGAGTTGAGTTCACTGAAGCTTTCTTT.

V usage is TRBV30 and J usage is TRBJ1-6, with D tentatively TRBD1 (6 bases). The CDR3 contains 14 residues. V dropped 3 bases and J dropped 10 bases, with 16 bases sitting between them. Germline V gene data show CDR1 as GTSNPN and CDR2 as SVGIG (reference sequence). The CDR3: CAWSLGGQGSPLHF. The CDR3 DNA is TGTGCCTGGAGCCTTGGGGGCCAGGGCTCACCCCTCCACTTT.

This chain connects TRBV27 to TRBJ1-4; 8 bases are shared with TRBD1. This CDR3 contains 14 residues. Trimming cost V 6 bases and J 6 bases; bases outside gene matches: 6. Per the germline V gene, CDR1 is MNHEY and CDR2 is SMNVEV (reference sequence). CDR3 amino acids: CASSLAGGYEKLFF. The CDR3 coding sequence is TGTGCCAGCAGCCTAGCAGGGGGCTATGAAAAACTGTTTTTT.

V gene TRBV27 combines with J gene TRBJ2-5; 7 positions match TRBD1. The ends lost 2 bases at V and 7 bases at J; junction bases unmatched: 10. Germline CDR1 is MNHEY and CDR2 is SMNVEV (reference sequence). CDR3 size: 15 residues. The CDR3: CASSLLGQTGGTQYF. The CDR3 bases are TGTGCCAGCAGTTTACTGGGACAGACTGGAGGGACCCAGTACTTC.

This clone occurred a few times. The chain combines TRBV14 with TRBJ1-1; D is ambiguous. The CDR3 runs to 14 residues. With 4 bases removed from V and 5 bases from J, the gap between germline ends came to 14 bases. Germline CDR1 and CDR2: SGHDN and FVKESK. The CDR3 bases are TGTGCCAGCAGCCGCGGCGGGGAATGGACTGAAGCTTTCTTT. Amino acids: CASSRGGEWTEAFF.

This clone was detected only a few times. This chain connects TRBV5-4 to TRBJ2-7, with TRBD1 as a possible D gene (5 bases). The CDR3 has 13 amino acids. The V and J ends lost 1 base and 6 bases respectively, with 11 bases between them. Germline V CDR1 and CDR2: SGHNT, YYREEE (reference sequence). CDR3 amino acids: CASSLQGTGEQYF. The DNA of the CDR3 is TGTGCCAGCAGCTTGCAGGGAACGGGCGAGCAGTACTTC.

The chain has TRBV9 and TRBJ1-4, with 7 bases identical to TRBD1. The junction had 8 bases not matched to a gene; V was cut back by 5 bases and J by 7 bases. Germline loops: CDR1 SGDLS, CDR2 YYNGEE. This CDR3 has 14 residues. CDR3 residues: CASSETGFSEKLFF. Here the CDR3 DNA reads TGTGCCAGCAGTGAGACAGGGTTTAGTGAAAAACTGTTTTTT. Combining the CDR3 with reference TRBV9 and TRBJ1-4 gives the whole variable domain DSGVTQTPKHLITATGQRVTLRCSPRSGDLSVYWYQQSLDQGLQFLIQYYNGEERAKGNILERFSAQQFPDLHSELNLSSLELGDSALYFCASSETGFSEKLFFGSGTQLSVL.

This chain joins TRBV4-1 and TRBJ2-7, with 13 positions matching TRBD2. V trimming: 4 bases; J trimming: 2 bases; junction bases outside the gene matches: 2. The CDR3 extends over 15 amino acids. Germline values: CDR1 MGHRA, CDR2 YSYEKL. CDR3: CASSPGTSGTYEQYF. In DNA form, the CDR3 reads TGCGCCAGCAGCCCCGGGACTAGCGGGACCTACGAGCAGTACTTC.

The chain employs TRBV19 and TRBJ2-3, with TRBD1 identical over 8 bases. Germline assignment: CDR1 LNHDA and CDR2 SQIVND (reference sequence). The CDR3 length is 16 residues. Trimming took 7 bases from V and 3 from J; bases not matched to a gene: 12. The CDR3 coding sequence is TGTGCCAGTAATGGGGGGCGGACAGGGTTAACAGATACGCAGTATTTT. Its translation: CASNGGRTGLTDTQYF.

The chain combines TRBV5-8 with TRBJ1-5; D call uncertain. Germline V gene sequence: CDR1 SGHTS, CDR2 YDEGEE. CDR3 length equals 15 residues. Trimming cost V 1 base and J 3 bases, with 11 bases left between them. This CDR3 is CASSLTMSINQPQHF. The CDR3 DNA reads TGTGCCAGCAGCTTGACTATGTCTATCAATCAGCCCCAGCATTTT.